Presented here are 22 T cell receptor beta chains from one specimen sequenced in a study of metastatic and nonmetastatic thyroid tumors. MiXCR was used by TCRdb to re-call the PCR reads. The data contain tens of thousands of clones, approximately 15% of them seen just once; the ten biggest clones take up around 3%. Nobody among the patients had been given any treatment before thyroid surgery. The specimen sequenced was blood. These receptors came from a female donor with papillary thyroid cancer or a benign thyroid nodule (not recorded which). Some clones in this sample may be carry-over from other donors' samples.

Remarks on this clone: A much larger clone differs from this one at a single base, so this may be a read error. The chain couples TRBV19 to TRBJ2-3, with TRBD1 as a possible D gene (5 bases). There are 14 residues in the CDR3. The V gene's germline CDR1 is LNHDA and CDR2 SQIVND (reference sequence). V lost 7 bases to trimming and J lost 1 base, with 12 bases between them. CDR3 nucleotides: TGTGCCAGTATCAACAGGATGGGCACAGATACGCAGTATTTT. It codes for CASINRMGTDTQYF.

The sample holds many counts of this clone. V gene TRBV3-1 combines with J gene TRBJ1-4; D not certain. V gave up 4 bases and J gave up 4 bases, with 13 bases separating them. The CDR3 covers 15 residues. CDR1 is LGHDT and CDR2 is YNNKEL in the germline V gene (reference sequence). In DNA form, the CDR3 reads TGTGCCAGCAGCCCCAGGAGGGCAATTAATGAAAAACTGTTTTTT. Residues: CASSPRRAINEKLFF.

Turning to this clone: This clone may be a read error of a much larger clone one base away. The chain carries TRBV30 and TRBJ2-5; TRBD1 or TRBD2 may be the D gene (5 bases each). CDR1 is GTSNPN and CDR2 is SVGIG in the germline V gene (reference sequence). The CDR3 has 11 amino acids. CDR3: CVWTGTETQYF. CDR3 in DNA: TGTGTCTGGACCGGGACAGAGACCCAGTACTTC.

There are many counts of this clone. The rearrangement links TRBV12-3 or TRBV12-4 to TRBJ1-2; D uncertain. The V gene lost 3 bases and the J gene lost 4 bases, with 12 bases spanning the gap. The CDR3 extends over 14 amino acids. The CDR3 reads CASSLEGRLYGYTF. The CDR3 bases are TGTGCCAGCAGTTTGGAAGGCAGGCTCTATGGCTACACCTTC.

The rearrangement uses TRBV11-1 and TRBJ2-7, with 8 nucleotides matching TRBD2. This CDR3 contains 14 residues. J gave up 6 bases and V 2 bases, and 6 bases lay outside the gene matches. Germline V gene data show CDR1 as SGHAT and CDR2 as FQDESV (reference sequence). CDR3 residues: CASSLWSGSSEQYF. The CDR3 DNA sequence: TGTGCCAGCAGCTTATGGAGCGGGAGTAGCGAGCAGTACTTC.

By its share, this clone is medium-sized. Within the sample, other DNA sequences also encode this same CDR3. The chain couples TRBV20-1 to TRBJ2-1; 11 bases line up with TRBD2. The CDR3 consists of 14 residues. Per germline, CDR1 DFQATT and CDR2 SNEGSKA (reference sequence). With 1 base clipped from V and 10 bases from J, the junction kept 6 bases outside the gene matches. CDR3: CSARGLAGSGEQFF. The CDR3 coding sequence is TGCAGTGCTAGAGGACTAGCGGGATCGGGAGAGCAGTTCTTC.

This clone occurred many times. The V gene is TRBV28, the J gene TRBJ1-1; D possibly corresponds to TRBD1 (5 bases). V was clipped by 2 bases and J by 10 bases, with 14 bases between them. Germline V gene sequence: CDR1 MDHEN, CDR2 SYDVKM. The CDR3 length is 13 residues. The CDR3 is CASSLRGRRRAFF. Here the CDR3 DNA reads TGTGCCAGCAGTTTAAGGGGCAGGCGGAGAGCTTTCTTT.

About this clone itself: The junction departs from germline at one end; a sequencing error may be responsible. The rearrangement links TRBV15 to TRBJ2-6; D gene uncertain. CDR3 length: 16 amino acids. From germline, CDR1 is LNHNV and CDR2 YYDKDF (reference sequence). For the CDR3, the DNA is TGTGCCAACAGCAAGCTACGTGGCTCTGGGGACAACGTCCTGACTTTC. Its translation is CANSKLRGSGDNVLTF.

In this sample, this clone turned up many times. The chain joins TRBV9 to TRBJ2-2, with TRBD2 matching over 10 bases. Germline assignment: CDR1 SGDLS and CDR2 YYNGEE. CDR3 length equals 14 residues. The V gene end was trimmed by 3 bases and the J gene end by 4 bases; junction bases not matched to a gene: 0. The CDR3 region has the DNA TGTGCCAGCAGCGGACTAGCGGGCACCGGGGAGCTGTTTTTT. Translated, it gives CASSGLAGTGELFF.

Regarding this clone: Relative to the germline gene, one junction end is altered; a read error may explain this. The CDR3 bases are TGTGCCAGCAGTTTGCAACAGGGGGATCCACTCAACTTT. This codes for CASSLQQGDPLNF. V and J are TRBV6-1 and TRBJ1-6; 8 positions agree with TRBD1. CDR1 and CDR2 (germline): MNHNS, SASEGT. The CDR3 loop spans 13 amino acids.

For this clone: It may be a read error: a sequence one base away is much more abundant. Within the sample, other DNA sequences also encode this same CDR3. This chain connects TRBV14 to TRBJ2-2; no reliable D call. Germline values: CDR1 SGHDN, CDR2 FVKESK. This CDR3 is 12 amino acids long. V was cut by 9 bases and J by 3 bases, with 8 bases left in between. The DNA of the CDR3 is TGTGCCAGAATACTGGACACCGGGGAGCTGTTTTTT. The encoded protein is CARILDTGELFF.

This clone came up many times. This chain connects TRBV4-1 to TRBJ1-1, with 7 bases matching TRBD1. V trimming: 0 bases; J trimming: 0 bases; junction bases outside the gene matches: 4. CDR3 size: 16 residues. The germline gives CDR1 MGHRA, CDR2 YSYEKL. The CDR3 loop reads CASSQDAGQMNTEAFF. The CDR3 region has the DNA TGCGCCAGCAGCCAAGATGCGGGACAGATGAACACTGAAGCTTTCTTT.

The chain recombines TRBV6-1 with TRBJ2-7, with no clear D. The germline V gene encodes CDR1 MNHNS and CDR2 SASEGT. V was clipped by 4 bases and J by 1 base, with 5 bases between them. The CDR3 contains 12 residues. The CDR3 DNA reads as TGTGCCAGCAGTGGGGTTTCCTACGAGCAGTACTTC. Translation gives CASSGVSYEQYF.

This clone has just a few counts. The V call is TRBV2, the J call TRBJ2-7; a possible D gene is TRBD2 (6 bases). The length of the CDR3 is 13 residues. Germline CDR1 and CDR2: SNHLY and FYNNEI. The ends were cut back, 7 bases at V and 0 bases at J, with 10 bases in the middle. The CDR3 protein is CASKYGGSYEQYF. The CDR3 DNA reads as TGTGCCAGCAAGTACGGGGGCTCCTACGAGCAGTACTTC.

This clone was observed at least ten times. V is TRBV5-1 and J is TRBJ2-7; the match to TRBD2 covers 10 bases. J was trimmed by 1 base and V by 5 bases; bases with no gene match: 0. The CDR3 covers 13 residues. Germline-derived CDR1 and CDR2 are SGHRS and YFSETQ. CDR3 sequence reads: CASRLAGSYEQYF. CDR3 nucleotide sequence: TGCGCCAGCAGACTAGCGGGATCCTACGAGCAGTACTTC. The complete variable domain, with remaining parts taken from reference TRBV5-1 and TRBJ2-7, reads KAGVTQTPRYLIKTRGQQVTLSCSPISGHRSVSWYQQTPGQGLQFLFEYFSETQRNKGNFPGRFSGRQFSNSRSEMNVSTLELGDSALYLCASRLAGSYEQYFGPGTRLTVT.

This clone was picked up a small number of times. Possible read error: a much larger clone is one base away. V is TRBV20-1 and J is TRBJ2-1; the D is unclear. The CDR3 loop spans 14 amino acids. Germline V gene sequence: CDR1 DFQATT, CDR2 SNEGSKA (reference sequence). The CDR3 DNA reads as TGCAGTGCCCCTCTTGGCCATTCCGTCGATGAGCGGTTCTTC. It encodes CSAPLGHSVDERFF.

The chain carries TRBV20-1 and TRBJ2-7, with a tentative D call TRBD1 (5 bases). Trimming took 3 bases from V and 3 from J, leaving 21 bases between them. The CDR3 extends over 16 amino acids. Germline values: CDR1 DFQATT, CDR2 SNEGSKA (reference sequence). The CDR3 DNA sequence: TGCAGTGCTAGGGTAACGAGGAAGACAGAACTCTACGAGCAGTACTTC. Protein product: CSARVTRKTELYEQYF.

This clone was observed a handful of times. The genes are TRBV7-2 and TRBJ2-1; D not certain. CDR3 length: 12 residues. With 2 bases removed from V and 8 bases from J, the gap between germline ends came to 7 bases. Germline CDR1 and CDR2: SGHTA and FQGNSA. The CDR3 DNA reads TGTGCCAGCAGCTTAATTTCCGATGAGCAGTTCTTC. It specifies CASSLISDEQFF. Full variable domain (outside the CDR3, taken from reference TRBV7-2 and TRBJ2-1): GAGVSQSPSNKVTEKGKDVELRCDPISGHTALYWYRQSLGQGLEFLIYFQGNSAPDKSGLPSDRFSAERTGGSVSTLTIQRTQQEDSAVYLCASSLISDEQFFGPGTRLTVL.

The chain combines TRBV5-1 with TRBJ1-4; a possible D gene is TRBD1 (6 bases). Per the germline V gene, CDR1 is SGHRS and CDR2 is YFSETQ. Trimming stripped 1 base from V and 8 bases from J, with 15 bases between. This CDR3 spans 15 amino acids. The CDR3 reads CASSLSPGGGEKLFF. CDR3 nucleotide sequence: TGCGCCAGCAGCTTGTCCCCCGGGGGCGGGGAAAAACTGTTTTTT.

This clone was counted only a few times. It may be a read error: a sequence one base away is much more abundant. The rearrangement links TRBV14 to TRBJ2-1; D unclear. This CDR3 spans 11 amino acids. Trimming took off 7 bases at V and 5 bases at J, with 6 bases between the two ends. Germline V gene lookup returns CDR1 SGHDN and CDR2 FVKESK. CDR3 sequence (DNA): TGTGCCAGCATCCGGGACAATGAGCAGTTCTTC. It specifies CASIRDNEQFF.

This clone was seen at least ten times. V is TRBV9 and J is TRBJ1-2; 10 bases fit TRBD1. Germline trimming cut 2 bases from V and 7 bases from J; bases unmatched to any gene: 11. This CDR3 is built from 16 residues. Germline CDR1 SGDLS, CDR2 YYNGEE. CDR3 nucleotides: TGTGCCAGCAGCGTCTCCTTGGACAGGGGGTGGGTTGGCTACACCTTC. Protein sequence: CASSVSLDRGWVGYTF.

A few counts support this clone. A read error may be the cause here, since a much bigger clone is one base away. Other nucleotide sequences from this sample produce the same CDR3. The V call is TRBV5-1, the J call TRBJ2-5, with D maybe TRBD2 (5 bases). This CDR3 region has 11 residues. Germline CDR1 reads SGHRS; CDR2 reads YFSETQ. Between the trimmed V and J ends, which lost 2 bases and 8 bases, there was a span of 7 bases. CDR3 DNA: TGCGCCAGCAGCTTAGAGGGTACCCAGTACTTC. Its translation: CASSLEGTQYF.